This TCR beta chain was captured in a study of CD8+CD57+ T cells in acquired aplastic anemia. Study overall: Sorted CD4+ and CD8+ cells gave a mean 3.2 ug DNA, range about 0.2 to 27.4 ug. Study-level findings and limits: Roughly 30 was the count of CD8+ CDR3 sequences that patients shared with controls.

For CDR3 and TCR beta VDJ profiling, genomic DNA was the template used. Each CDR3 protein is one row after TCRdb ran MiXCR on the reads. The data hold around 430,000 distinct CDR3 sequences, with around a third observed a single time. Patients who underwent sequencing had shown CD8+CD57+ cell expansion by flow cytometry. In all patients, the disease was severe acquired aplastic anemia. By the time of blood sampling, patients had still received no therapy. This clonotype was counted between two and nine times. Antigen specificity is unknown. CDR3 length: 16 amino acids. CDR1 is SGHAT, CDR2 FQNNGV, per germline. Trimming cost V 3 bases and J 0 bases, with 11 bases left between them.

J is TRBJ2-2 and V is TRBV11-2, with a weak D call TRBD1 (6 bases). The receptor was derived from a human donor with aplastic anemia. The specimen was sorted CD4+, CD8+, or CD8+CD57+ T cells (not recorded which) from PBMCs. The CDR3, as DNA: TGTGCCAGCAGCTTTGTGGGGACATCGAACACCGGGGAGCTGTTTTTT. It is translated as CASSFVGTSNTGELFF.